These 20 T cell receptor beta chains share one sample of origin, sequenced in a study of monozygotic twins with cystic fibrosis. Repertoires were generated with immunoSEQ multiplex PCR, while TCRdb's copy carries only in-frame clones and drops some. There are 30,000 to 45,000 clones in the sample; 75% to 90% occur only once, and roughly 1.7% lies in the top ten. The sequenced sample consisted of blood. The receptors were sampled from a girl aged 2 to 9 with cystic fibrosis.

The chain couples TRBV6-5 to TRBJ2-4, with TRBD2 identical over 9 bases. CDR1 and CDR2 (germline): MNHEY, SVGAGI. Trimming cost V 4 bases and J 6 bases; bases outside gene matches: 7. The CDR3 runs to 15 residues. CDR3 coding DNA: TGTGCCAGCAGTTCCGCGGGGGGGAAGTTAAACATTCAGTACTTC. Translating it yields CASSSAGGKLNIQYF.

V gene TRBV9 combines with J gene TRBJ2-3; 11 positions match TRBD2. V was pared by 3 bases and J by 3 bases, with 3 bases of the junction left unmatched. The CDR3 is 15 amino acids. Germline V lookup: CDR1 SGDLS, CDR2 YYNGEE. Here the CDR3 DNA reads TGTGCCAGCAGCGGGGGACTAGCGGCGACAGATACGCAGTATTTT. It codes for CASSGGLAATDTQYF.

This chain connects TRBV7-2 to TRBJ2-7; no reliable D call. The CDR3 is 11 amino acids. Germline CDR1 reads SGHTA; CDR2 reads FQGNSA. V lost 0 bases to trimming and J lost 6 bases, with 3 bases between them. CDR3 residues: CASSLAGEQYF. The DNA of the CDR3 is TGTGCCAGCAGCTTAGCAGGCGAGCAGTACTTC. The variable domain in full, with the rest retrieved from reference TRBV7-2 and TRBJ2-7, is GAGVSQSPSNKVTEKGKDVELRCDPISGHTALYWYRQSLGQGLEFLIYFQGNSAPDKSGLPSDRFSAERTGGSVSTLTIQRTQQEDSAVYLCASSLAGEQYFGPGTRLTVT.

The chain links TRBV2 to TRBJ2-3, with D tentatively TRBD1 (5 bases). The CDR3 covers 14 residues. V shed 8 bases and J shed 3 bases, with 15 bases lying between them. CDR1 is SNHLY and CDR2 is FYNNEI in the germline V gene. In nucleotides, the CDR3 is TGTGCCAGCTTTCGCAGGGAAGAGACAGATACGCAGTATTTT. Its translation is CASFRREETDTQYF.

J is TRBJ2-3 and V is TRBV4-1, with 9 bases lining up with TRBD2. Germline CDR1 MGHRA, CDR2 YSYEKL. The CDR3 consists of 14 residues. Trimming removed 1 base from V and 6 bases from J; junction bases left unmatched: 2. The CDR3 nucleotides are TGCGCCAGCAGCCAAGGCGGGGGGGATGATACGCAGTATTTT. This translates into CASSQGGGDDTQYF.

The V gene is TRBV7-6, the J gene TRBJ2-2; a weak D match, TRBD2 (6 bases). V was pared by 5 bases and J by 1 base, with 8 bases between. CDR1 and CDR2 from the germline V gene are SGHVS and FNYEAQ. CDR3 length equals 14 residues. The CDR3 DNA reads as TGTGCCAGCAGCCTCGGGGGGAACACCGGGGAGCTGTTTTTT. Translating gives CASSLGGNTGELFF.

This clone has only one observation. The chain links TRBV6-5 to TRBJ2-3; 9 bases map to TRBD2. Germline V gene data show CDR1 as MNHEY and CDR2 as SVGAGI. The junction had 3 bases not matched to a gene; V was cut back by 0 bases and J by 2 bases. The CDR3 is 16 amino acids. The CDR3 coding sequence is TGTGCCAGCAGTTACTCCGGCGGGGGGGTCACAGATACGCAGTATTTT. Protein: CASSYSGGGVTDTQYF.

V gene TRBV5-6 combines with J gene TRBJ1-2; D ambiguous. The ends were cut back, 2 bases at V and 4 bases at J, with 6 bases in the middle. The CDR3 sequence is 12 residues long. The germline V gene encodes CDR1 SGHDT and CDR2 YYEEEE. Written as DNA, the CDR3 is TGTGCCAGCAGCTTCAAGTCCTATGGCTACACCTTC. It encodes CASSFKSYGYTF. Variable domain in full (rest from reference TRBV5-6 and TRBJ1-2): DAGVTQSPTHLIKTRGQQVTLRCSPKSGHDTVSWYQQALGQGPQFIFQYYEEEERQRGNFPDRFSGHQFPNYSSELNVNALLLGDSALYLCASSFKSYGYTFGSGTRLTVV.

The CDR3 loop is CASSYSVQGNTEAFF. The CDR3 region has the DNA TGTGCCAGCAGTTACTCCGTACAGGGGAACACTGAAGCTTTCTTT. The chain recombines TRBV6-5 with TRBJ1-1, with D tentatively TRBD1 (6 bases). The germline V gene encodes CDR1 MNHEY and CDR2 SVGAGI. This CDR3 is 15 amino acids long. V lost 0 bases and J 1 base, leaving 9 bases between the germline ends.

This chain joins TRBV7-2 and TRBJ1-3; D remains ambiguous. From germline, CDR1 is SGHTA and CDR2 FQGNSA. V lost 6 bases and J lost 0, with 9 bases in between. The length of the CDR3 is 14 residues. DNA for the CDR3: TGTGCCAGCAGTTCCGACTTCTCTGGAAACACCATATATTTT. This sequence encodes CASSSDFSGNTIYF.

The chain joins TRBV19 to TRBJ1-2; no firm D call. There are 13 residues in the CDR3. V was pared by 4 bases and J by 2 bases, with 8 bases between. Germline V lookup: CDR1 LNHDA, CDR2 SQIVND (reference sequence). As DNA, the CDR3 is TGTGCCAGTAGTAAAGACGGAAACTATGGCTACACCTTC. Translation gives CASSKDGNYGYTF.

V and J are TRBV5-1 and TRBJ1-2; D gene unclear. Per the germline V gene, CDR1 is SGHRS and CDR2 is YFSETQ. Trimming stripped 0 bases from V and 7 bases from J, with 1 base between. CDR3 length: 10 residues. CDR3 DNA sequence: TGCGCCAGCAGCTTGGGTGGCTACACCTTC. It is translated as CASSLGGYTF.

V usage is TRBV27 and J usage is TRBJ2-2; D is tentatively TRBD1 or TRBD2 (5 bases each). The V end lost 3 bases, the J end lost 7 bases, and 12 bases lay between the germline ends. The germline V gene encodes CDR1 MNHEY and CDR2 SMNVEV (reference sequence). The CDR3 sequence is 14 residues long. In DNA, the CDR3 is TGTGCCAGCAGTTTGGGGGTAGGGAGCGGGGAGCTGTTTTTT. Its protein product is CASSLGVGSGELFF.

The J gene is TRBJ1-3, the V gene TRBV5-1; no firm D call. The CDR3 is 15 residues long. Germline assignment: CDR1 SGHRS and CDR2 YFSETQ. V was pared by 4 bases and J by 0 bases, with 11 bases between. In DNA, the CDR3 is TGCGCCAGCAGCCGACCCGACGGCTCTGGAAACACCATATATTTT. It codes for CASSRPDGSGNTIYF.

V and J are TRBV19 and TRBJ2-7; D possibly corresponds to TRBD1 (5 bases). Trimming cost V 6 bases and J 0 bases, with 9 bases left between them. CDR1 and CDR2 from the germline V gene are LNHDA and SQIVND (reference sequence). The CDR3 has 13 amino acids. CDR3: CASSRAHSYEQYF. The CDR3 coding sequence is TGTGCCAGTAGCAGGGCCCACTCCTACGAGCAGTACTTC.

Here the CDR3 reads CAWSWQGRYTF. The CDR3, as DNA: TGTGCCTGGAGTTGGCAGGGGAGGTACACCTTC. The rearrangement joins TRBV30 to TRBJ1-2; TRBD1 is a possible D gene (6 bases). Trimming shortened V by 2 bases and J by 11 bases, and 12 bases separated the two germline ends. This CDR3 has 11 amino acids. CDR1 is GTSNPN, CDR2 SVGIG, per germline (reference sequence).

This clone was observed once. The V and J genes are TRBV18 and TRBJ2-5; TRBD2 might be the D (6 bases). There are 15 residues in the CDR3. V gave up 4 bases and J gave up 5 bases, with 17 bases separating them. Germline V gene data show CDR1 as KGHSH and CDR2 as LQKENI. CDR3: CASSLTTRGPETQYF. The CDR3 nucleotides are TGTGCCAGCTCACTCACGACTAGGGGCCCGGAGACCCAGTACTTC.

CDR3 region: CASSAWGPFYEQYF. The CDR3 DNA follows: TGTGCCAGCAGCGCCTGGGGACCCTTCTACGAGCAGTACTTC. The chain couples TRBV9 to TRBJ2-7; the D call may be TRBD1 or TRBD2 (5 bases each). Germline V gene lookup returns CDR1 SGDLS and CDR2 YYNGEE. This CDR3 contains 14 residues. The ends were cut back, 3 bases at V and 3 bases at J, with 13 bases in the middle.

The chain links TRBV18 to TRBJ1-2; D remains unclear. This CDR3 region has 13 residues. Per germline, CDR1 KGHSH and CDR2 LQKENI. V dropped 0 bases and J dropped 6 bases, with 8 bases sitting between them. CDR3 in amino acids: CASSPPQRNGYTF. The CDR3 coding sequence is TGTGCCAGCTCACCACCCCAGAGGAATGGCTACACCTTC.

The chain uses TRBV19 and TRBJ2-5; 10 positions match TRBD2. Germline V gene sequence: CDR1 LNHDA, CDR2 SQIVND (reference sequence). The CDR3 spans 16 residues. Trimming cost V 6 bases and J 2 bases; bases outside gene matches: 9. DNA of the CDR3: TGTGCCAGTAGGGAGACCGGGACTAGCGCGCAAGAGACCCAGTACTTC. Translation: CASRETGTSAQETQYF.